The 23 T cell receptor beta chains below were found in one sample sequenced in a study of spatial heterogeneity in lung cancer. TCRdb reprocessed the 5' RACE reads via MiXCR and lists one record per CDR3 protein. The profile shows 35,000 to 55,000 distinct CDR3 sequences, approximately 7% of them singletons. Time point noted: sample taken at primary tumor resection. Unsorted whole RNA from tumor, nontumor lung or frozen PBMC underwent sequencing. The sequenced sample was PBMCs, obtained at surgery. The receptors shown here come from a female donor with early-stage non-small cell lung cancer.

The chain joins TRBV5-1 to TRBJ2-2; 7 nucleotides line up with TRBD2. J lost 4 bases, V lost 6 bases, and 6 bases had no gene match. Germline CDR1 SGHRS, CDR2 YFSETQ. The CDR3 loop spans 14 amino acids. This CDR3 reads CASKERGGTGELFF. DNA of the CDR3: TGCGCCAGCAAGGAGCGGGGCGGCACCGGGGAGCTGTTTTTT.

This clonotype was observed many times. The V gene is TRBV23-1, the J gene TRBJ2-7; D assignment may be TRBD1 or TRBD2 (5 bases each). TRBV23-1 is given ORF status, its function remaining uncertain. The CDR3 extends over 15 amino acids. Trimming removed 3 bases at V and 1 base at J, with 13 bases between. The CDR3 protein is CASSHGRDRSYEQYF. CDR3 in DNA: TGCGCCAGCAGTCATGGACGGGACCGATCCTACGAGCAGTACTTC.

This clonotype was seen at least ten times. The chain has TRBV7-2 and TRBJ1-1; D remains ambiguous. Germline V lookup: CDR1 SGHTA, CDR2 FQGNSA. CDR3 length: 13 amino acids. With 5 bases removed from V and 7 bases from J, the gap between germline ends came to 14 bases. In DNA, the CDR3 is TGTGCCAGCAGCGACGGGCCCATCTTTGAAGCTTTCTTT. This encodes CASSDGPIFEAFF.

This clonotype was counted at least ten times. The chain links TRBV19 to TRBJ2-2, with D tentatively TRBD1 (5 bases). V gave up 1 base and J gave up 7 bases, with 7 bases separating them. CDR1 is LNHDA, CDR2 SQIVND, per germline (reference sequence). The CDR3 has 13 residues. The chain's CDR3 is CASSIGQHGELFF. CDR3 DNA sequence: TGTGCCAGTAGTATAGGACAGCACGGGGAGCTGTTTTTT. The full variable domain, its missing parts supplied by reference TRBV19 and TRBJ2-2, is DGGITQSPKYLFRKEGQNVTLSCEQNLNHDAMYWYRQDPGQGLRLIYYSQIVNDFQKGDIAEGYSVSREKKESFPLTVTSAQKNPTAFYLCASSIGQHGELFFGEGSRLTVL.

This clonotype was detected ten times or more. The rearrangement links TRBV6-2 or TRBV6-3 to TRBJ2-7; the match to TRBD1 covers 11 bases. Germline V CDR1 and CDR2: MNHEY, SVGEGT. V trimming: 6 bases; J trimming: 0 bases; junction bases outside the gene matches: 4. CDR3 length equals 15 residues. The CDR3 loop is CASRAGTGGSYEQYF. The DNA of the CDR3 is TGTGCCAGCAGAGCCGGGACAGGGGGCTCCTACGAGCAGTACTTC.

Only a few counts were recorded for this clonotype. V gene TRBV7-2 combines with J gene TRBJ2-7; D remains ambiguous. Germline V lookup: CDR1 SGHTA, CDR2 FQGNSA. The CDR3 spans 15 residues. V lost 1 base to trimming and J lost 1 base, with 11 bases between them. The CDR3 region has the DNA TGTGCCAGCAGCTTAGATGGGATAGGGTCCTACGAGCAGTACTTC. This sequence encodes CASSLDGIGSYEQYF.

This clonotype was recorded at least ten times. The gene calls are TRBV15 and TRBJ1-1; possible D gene TRBD1, 6 bases. Germline-derived CDR1 and CDR2 are LNHNV and YYDKDF (reference sequence). This CDR3 comprises 18 residues. Trimming shortened V by 2 bases and J by 4 bases, and 23 bases separated the two germline ends. CDR3 in amino acids: CATSRSIAGTKQVTEAFF. CDR3 DNA: TGTGCCACCAGCAGATCCATCGCCGGGACAAAGCAAGTCACTGAAGCTTTCTTT.

This clonotype appeared many times. The chain joins TRBV12-3 or TRBV12-4 to TRBJ1-4; maybe TRBD1 (5 bases). Trimming shortened V by 5 bases and J by 8 bases, and 18 bases separated the two germline ends. The CDR3 contains 15 residues. The CDR3 nucleotides are TGTGCCAGCAGTCTGAGAGGAGGGGTGAGAGAAAAACTGTTTTTT. Encoded protein: CASSLRGGVREKLFF.

The J gene is TRBJ2-2, the V gene TRBV28; 11 nucleotides match TRBD2. Trimming cost V 6 bases and J 8 bases; bases outside gene matches: 2. This CDR3 contains 13 residues. Germline V gene sequence: CDR1 MDHEN, CDR2 SYDVKM. The CDR3 sequence: CASRTSGVGELFF. CDR3 DNA: TGTGCCAGCAGGACTAGCGGGGTGGGGGAGCTGTTTTTT. Based on the CDR3 plus reference TRBV28 and TRBJ2-2, the full variable domain is DVKVTQSSRYLVKRTGEKVFLECVQDMDHENMFWYRQDPGLGLRLIYFSYDVKMKEKGDIPEGYSVSREKKERFSLILESASTNQTSMYLCASRTSGVGELFFGEGSRLTVL.

This clonotype was seen a few times. The chain uses TRBV6-6 and TRBJ2-2; the match to TRBD2 covers 8 bases. The CDR3 spans 17 residues. Germline CDR1 MNHNY, CDR2 SVGAGI (reference sequence). Losses at the gene ends were 6 bases for V and 5 bases for J; bases not matched to a gene: 14. The CDR3, as DNA: TGTGCCAGCAGCGCACCCCCGGGGGGGCCTCGTACCGGGGAGCTGTTTTTT. Protein sequence: CASSAPPGGPRTGELFF.

This clonotype was counted at least ten times. The V call is TRBV2, the J call TRBJ2-3; D is unresolved. CDR3 size: 15 residues. Per germline, CDR1 SNHLY and CDR2 FYNNEI. The ends were cut back, 4 bases at V and 0 bases at J, with 11 bases in the middle. The CDR3 DNA is TGTGCCAGCAGTGCGAAGGTGATCAGCACAGATACGCAGTATTTT. It yields the protein CASSAKVISTDTQYF. Drawing the rest from reference TRBV2 and TRBJ2-3, the complete variable domain is EPEVTQTPSHQVTQMGQEVILRCVPISNHLYFYWYRQILGQKVEFLVSFYNNEISEKSEIFDDQFSVERPDGSNFTLKIRSTKLEDSAMYFCASSAKVISTDTQYFGPGTRLTVL.

About this clonotype itself: A much larger clone sits a single nucleotide away, making a read error possible. This chain links TRBV14 with TRBJ2-5, with D unclear. CDR3 length: 16 residues. Germline CDR1 is SGHDN and CDR2 is FVKESK. DNA for the CDR3: TGTGCCAGCAGCCAAGAACGACGCAGCTTCCAAGGGACCCAGTACTTC. Translation gives CASSQERRSFQGTQYF.

This clonotype was seen ten or more times. The rearrangement joins TRBV5-1 to TRBJ2-3, with D uncertain. The CDR3 totals 13 residues. Trimming left V 1 base short and J 4 bases short, with 7 bases between. In germline, CDR1 is SGHRS, CDR2 YFSETQ. The CDR3 protein is CASSLIGADTQYF. Written as DNA, the CDR3 is TGCGCCAGCAGCTTGATTGGGGCAGATACGCAGTATTTT.

This clonotype was observed many times. The chain uses TRBV2 and TRBJ2-2, with D maybe TRBD1 (5 bases). The germline gives CDR1 SNHLY, CDR2 FYNNEI. The V gene lost 1 base and the J gene lost 6 bases, with 9 bases spanning the gap. CDR3 length: 14 amino acids. The CDR3 DNA is TGTGCCAGCAGTGAAGGCCAGGGCCCCGGGGAGCTGTTTTTT. It encodes CASSEGQGPGELFF.

CDR3 DNA: TGTGCCAGCTCACCACGGGGATGGTCAGGGGAAAACATTCAGTACTTC. It codes for CASSPRGWSGENIQYF. The chain carries TRBV18 and TRBJ2-4; D perhaps matches TRBD1 (6 bases). This CDR3 has 16 residues. V was cut by 1 base and J by 5 bases, with 15 bases left in between. Germline values: CDR1 KGHSH, CDR2 LQKENI.

This chain links TRBV4-3 with TRBJ1-1, with 7 bases identical to TRBD1. CDR1 is LGHNA and CDR2 is YSLEER in the germline V gene. J was trimmed by 5 bases and V by 5 bases; bases with no gene match: 8. The CDR3 contains 14 residues. The CDR3 sequence: CASSTTGQGTEAFF. The CDR3 nucleotides read TGCGCCAGCAGCACGACAGGGCAGGGGACTGAAGCTTTCTTT.

This clonotype showed up many times. The J gene is TRBJ2-5, the V gene TRBV5-1, with D possibly being TRBD2 (6 bases). The CDR3 runs 15 residues. Germline V gene lookup returns CDR1 SGHRS and CDR2 YFSETQ. V was cut by 2 bases and J by 2 bases, with 13 bases left in between. This CDR3 is CASSFGGVRQETQYF. The CDR3 DNA reads as TGCGCCAGCAGCTTCGGCGGGGTTCGGCAAGAGACCCAGTACTTC.

On this clonotype itself: A single base separates this from a much larger clone, so it may be a read error. The chain carries TRBV7-2 and TRBJ1-2; 8 bases match TRBD1. V was clipped by 7 bases and J by 5 bases; unmatched bases: 12. CDR3 length: 15 amino acids. Looked up from germline, CDR1 is SGHTA and CDR2 is FQGNSA. The CDR3 nucleotides are TGTGCCAGCAACAATGCAGGGGGCGAGGCGTATGGCTACACCTTC. Its translation: CASNNAGGEAYGYTF.

This clonotype was observed many times. The V call is TRBV20-1, the J call TRBJ1-1; a possible D gene is TRBD1 (6 bases). Trimming cost V 2 bases and J 0 bases, with 10 bases left between them. Germline CDR1 is DFQATT and CDR2 is SNEGSKA (reference sequence). The CDR3 extends over 14 amino acids. CDR3 residues: CSARRGGMNTEAFF. The CDR3 bases are TGCAGTGCTAGACGAGGGGGGATGAACACTGAAGCTTTCTTT.

In this sample, this clonotype turned up many times. V is TRBV6-5 and J is TRBJ1-2; TRBD1 might be the D (5 bases). The CDR3 sequence is 14 residues long. V was cut by 1 base and J by 2 bases, with 8 bases left in between. The germline gives CDR1 MNHEY, CDR2 SVGAGI. CDR3 region: CASSYWGGNYGYTF. CDR3 DNA sequence: TGTGCCAGCAGTTACTGGGGGGGGAACTATGGCTACACCTTC.

A few counts support this clonotype. The genes are TRBV4-2 and TRBJ2-7; tentatively, D is TRBD1 or TRBD2 (6 bases each). The germline gives CDR1 LGHNA, CDR2 YNFKEQ. Trimming took off 1 base at V and 0 bases at J, with 10 bases between the two ends. CDR3 length equals 15 residues. The CDR3 here is CASSQGGASSYEQYF. The DNA for the CDR3 is TGTGCCAGCAGCCAAGGGGGGGCTAGCTCCTACGAGCAGTACTTC.

The chain joins TRBV7-9 to TRBJ2-3, with TRBD1 matching 11 bases. CDR3 size: 15 residues. The trim removed 5 bases at V and 6 bases at J, leaving 7 bases unmatched. From germline, CDR1 is SEHNR and CDR2 FQNEAQ (reference sequence). Here the CDR3 reads CASSPRDRGSDTQYF. CDR3 sequence (DNA): TGTGCCAGCAGCCCCAGGGACAGGGGGTCGGATACGCAGTATTTT. Full variable domain (rest looked up from reference TRBV7-9 and TRBJ2-3): DTGVSQNPRHKITKRGQNVTFRCDPISEHNRLYWYRQTLGQGPEFLTYFQNEAQLEKSRLLSDRFSAERPKGSFSTLEIQRTEQGDSAMYLCASSPRDRGSDTQYFGPGTRLTVL.

The rearrangement joins TRBV6-2 or TRBV6-3 to TRBJ1-6, with TRBD1 matching over 8 bases. Unmatched junction bases numbered 6, after V lost 5 bases and J lost 9 bases. The CDR3 extends over 14 amino acids. Germline V gives CDR1 MNHEY, CDR2 SVGEGT. The CDR3 DNA sequence: TGTGCCAGCAGTCGGGGACAGGATTCTTCACCCCTCCACTTT. Protein sequence: CASSRGQDSSPLHF.